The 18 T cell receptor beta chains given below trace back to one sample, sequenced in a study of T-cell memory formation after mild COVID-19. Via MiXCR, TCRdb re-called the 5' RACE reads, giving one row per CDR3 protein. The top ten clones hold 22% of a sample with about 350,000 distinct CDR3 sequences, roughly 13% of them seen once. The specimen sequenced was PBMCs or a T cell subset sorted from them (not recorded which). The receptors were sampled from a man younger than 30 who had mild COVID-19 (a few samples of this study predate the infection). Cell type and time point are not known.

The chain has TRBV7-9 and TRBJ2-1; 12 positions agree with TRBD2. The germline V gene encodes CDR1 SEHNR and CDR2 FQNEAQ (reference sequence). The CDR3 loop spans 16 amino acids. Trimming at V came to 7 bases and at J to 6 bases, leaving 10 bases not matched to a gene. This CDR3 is CASTMTTSGGINEQFF. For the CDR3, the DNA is TGTGCCAGCACCATGACTACTAGCGGGGGGATCAATGAGCAGTTCTTC. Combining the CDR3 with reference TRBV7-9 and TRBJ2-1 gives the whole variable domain DTGVSQNPRHKITKRGQNVTFRCDPISEHNRLYWYRQTLGQGPEFLTYFQNEAQLEKSRLLSDRFSAERPKGSFSTLEIQRTEQGDSAMYLCASTMTTSGGINEQFFGPGTRLTVL.

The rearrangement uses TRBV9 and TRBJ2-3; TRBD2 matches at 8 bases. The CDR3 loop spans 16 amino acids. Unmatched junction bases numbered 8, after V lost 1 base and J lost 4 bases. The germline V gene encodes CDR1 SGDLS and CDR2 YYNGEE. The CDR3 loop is CASSVLGLGMADTQYF. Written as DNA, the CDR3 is TGTGCCAGCAGCGTATTGGGACTAGGTATGGCAGATACGCAGTATTTT.

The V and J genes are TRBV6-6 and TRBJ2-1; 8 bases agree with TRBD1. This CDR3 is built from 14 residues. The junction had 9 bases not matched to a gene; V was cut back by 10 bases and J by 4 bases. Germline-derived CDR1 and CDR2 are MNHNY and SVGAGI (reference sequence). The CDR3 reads CATAQGAWYNEQFF. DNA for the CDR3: TGTGCCACAGCCCAGGGGGCTTGGTACAATGAGCAGTTCTTC.

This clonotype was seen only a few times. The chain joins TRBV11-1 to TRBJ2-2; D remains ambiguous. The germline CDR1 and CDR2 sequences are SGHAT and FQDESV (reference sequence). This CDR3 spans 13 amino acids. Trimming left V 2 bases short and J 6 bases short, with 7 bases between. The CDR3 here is CASSLSRSGELFF. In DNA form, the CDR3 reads TGTGCCAGCAGCTTATCCCGGTCCGGGGAGCTGTTTTTT.

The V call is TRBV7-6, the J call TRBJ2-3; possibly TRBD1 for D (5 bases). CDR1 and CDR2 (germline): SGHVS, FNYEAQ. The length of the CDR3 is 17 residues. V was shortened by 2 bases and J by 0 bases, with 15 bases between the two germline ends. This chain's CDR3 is CASSLRPGQTSTDTQYF. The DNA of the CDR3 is TGTGCCAGCAGCTTAAGGCCAGGGCAAACGAGCACAGATACGCAGTATTTT.

The CDR3, as DNA: TGTGCCAGCAGCCCCATGGGACAGGGGTCGGACAATGAGCAGTTCTTC. Protein sequence: CASSPMGQGSDNEQFF. The chain joins TRBV2 to TRBJ2-1; 10 bases map to TRBD1. This CDR3 has 16 amino acids. Germline loops: CDR1 SNHLY, CDR2 FYNNEI. V gave up 6 bases and J gave up 5 bases; unmatched junction bases: 10.

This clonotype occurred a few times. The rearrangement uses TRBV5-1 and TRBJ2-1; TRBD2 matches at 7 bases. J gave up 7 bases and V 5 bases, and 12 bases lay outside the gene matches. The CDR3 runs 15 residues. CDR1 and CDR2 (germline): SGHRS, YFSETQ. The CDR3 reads CASSVAPGEGNEQFF. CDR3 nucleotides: TGCGCCAGCAGTGTTGCCCCCGGGGAGGGGAATGAGCAGTTCTTC.

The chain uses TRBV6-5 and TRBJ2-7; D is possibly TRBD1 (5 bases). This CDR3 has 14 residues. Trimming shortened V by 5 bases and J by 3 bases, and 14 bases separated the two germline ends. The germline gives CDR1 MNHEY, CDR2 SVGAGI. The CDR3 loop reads CASSPHQGFYEQYF. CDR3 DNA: TGTGCCAGCAGTCCCCATCAGGGATTCTACGAGCAGTACTTC.

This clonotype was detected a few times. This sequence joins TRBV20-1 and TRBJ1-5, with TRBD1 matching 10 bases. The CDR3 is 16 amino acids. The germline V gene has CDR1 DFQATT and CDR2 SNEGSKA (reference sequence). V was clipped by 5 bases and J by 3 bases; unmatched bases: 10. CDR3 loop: CSAGGPGQGSNQPQHF. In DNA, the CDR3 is TGCAGTGCTGGGGGACCGGGACAGGGGTCCAATCAGCCCCAGCATTTT.

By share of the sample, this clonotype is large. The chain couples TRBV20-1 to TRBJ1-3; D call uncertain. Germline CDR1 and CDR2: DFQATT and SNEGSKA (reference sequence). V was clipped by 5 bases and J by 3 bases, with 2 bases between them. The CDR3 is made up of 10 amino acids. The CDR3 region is CSARGNTIYF. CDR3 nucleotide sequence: TGCAGTGCTCGTGGAAACACCATATATTTT.

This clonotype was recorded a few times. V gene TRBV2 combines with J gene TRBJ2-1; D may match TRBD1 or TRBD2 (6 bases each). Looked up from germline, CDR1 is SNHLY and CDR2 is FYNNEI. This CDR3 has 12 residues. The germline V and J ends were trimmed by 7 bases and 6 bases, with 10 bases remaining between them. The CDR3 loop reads CASIEGGNEQFF. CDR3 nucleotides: TGTGCCAGCATTGAGGGGGGCAATGAGCAGTTCTTC.

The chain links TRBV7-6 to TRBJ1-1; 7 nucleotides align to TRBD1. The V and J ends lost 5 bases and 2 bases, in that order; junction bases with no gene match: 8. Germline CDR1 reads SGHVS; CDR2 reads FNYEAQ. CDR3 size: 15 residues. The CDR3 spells CASSPIDRDNTEAFF. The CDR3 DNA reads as TGTGCCAGCAGCCCCATCGACAGGGACAACACTGAAGCTTTCTTT.

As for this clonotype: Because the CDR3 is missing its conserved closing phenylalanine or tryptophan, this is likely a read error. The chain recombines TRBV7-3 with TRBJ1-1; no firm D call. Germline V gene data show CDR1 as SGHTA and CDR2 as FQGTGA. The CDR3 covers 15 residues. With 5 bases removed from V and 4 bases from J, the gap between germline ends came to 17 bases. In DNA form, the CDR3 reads TGTGCCAGCAGCCTTACCCCCCAGACGTCCACTGAAGCTTTCGTT. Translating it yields CASSLTPQTSTEAFV.

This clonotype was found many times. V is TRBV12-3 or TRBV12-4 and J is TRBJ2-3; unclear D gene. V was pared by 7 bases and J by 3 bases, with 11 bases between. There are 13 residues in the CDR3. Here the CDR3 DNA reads TGTGCCAGCACCCCTATGGGTACAGATACGCAGTATTTT. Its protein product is CASTPMGTDTQYF.

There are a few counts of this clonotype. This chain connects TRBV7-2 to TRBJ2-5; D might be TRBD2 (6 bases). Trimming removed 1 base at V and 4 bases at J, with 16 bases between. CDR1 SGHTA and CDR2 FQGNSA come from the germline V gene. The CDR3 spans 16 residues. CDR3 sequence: CASSLGPPLAGETQYF. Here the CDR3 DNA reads TGTGCCAGCAGCTTAGGGCCTCCACTAGCAGGAGAGACCCAGTACTTC.

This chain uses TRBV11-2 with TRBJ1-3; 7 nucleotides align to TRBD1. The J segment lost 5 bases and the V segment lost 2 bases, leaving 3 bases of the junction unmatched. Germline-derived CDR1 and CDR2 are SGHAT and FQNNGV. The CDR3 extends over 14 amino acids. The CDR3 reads CASSLIRGRNTIYF. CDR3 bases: TGTGCCAGCAGCTTAATAAGGGGGCGAAACACCATATATTTT.

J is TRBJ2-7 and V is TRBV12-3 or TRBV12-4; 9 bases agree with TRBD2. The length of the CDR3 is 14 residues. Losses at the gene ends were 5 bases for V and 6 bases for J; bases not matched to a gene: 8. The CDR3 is CASSQSGGRGEQYF. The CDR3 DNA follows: TGTGCCAGCAGTCAGAGCGGGGGGCGAGGCGAGCAGTACTTC.

The CDR3 here is CASSLKAGHFYGYTF. The CDR3 DNA is TGTGCCAGCAGCTTAAAGGCAGGTCACTTCTATGGCTACACCTTC. This chain links TRBV7-3 with TRBJ1-2; D is unresolved. This CDR3 spans 15 amino acids. Germline assignment: CDR1 SGHTA and CDR2 FQGTGA. The V end was cut by 1 base, the J end by 4 bases, with 13 bases between.